This T cell receptor beta chain was sequenced during a study of response to subunit inactivated influenza vaccine. Each CDR3 protein is one row after TCRdb ran MiXCR on the RT-PCR reads. The data show over 400,000 distinct CDR3 sequences, around 13% seen once. Germline-derived CDR1 and CDR2 are SGHTS and YDEGEE. V lost 6 bases and J lost 5, with 18 bases in between. CDR3 length equals 15 residues. The rearrangement uses TRBV5-8 and TRBJ2-1, with D perhaps matching TRBD2 (5 bases). This receptor was taken from a man aged 45-60 years who received an inactivated influenza vaccine. The material sequenced was PBMCs from blood, taken roughly 47 days after vaccination. The CDR3, as DNA: TGTGCCAGCACCCCGGACTTGTGGCTTAACAATGAGCAGTTCTTC. Its protein product is CASTPDLWLNNEQFF.